This T cell receptor beta chain was recovered during a study of cytomegalovirus exposure and HLA in healthy donors. General observations from the study: Per published accounts, TCR beta sequences correctly predicted the HLA-A and HLA-B alleles of most subjects. Per a prior analysis, the majority of TCR beta V segments were productive roughly 90% or roughly 30% of the time. Researchers reported in a later analysis that common viral pathogens appeared linked to several top clusters.

The PCR ran on 60 Vbeta and 13 Jbeta primers. Generated by immunoSEQ multiplex PCR, the TCRdb table keeps only in-frame clones and is missing some. The sample consists of 100,000 to 150,000 clones, about three quarters of them appearing once. CDR1 SGHNT and CDR2 YENEEA come from the germline V gene. This CDR3 comprises 14 residues. V dropped 0 bases and J dropped 10 bases, with 13 bases sitting between them. There are a few counts of this clone. The antigen is not known. The chain couples TRBV11-3 to TRBJ2-1, with D unclear. The TCR sequence derives from a man aged 25-45 years in good health and CMV-seronegative. Sequenced: PBMCs. The chain's CDR3 is CASSLDRVRPEQFF. The CDR3 coding sequence is TGTGCCAGCAGCTTAGACCGAGTCCGTCCAGAGCAGTTCTTC.